Listed below are T cell receptor beta chains from one sample, sequenced in a study of cytomegalovirus exposure and HLA in healthy donors. Some clones are missing from TCRdb's copy, which holds only in-frame ones; the method was immunoSEQ multiplex PCR. The sample comprises about 180,000 clones, around 80% of which are singletons, and over 1.1% rests with the top ten. Sequenced input: PBMCs. Receptors were obtained from a man aged 18 to 29 in good health and CMV-seronegative. The CDR3 runs from the conserved cysteine through the conserved F or W. A D gene is named only where the DNA matches it firmly. Clone size, where shown, is once, few, many, or a class for clones that have expanded.

v_call: TRBV7-8
j_call: TRBJ2-7
d_call: TRBD1
clone_size: -
cdr3_nt: TGTGCCAGCAGCCCCGTAGGCGGGACAGGACCCTACGAGCAGTACTTC
cdr3_aa: CASSPVGGTGPYEQYF

v_call: TRBV6-4
j_call: TRBJ2-3
d_call: -
clone_size: -
cdr3_nt: TGTGCCAGCAGTATAGGGGACACAGATACGCAGTATTTT
cdr3_aa: CASSIGDTDTQYF

v_call: TRBV28
j_call: TRBJ1-2
d_call: TRBD1
clone_size: -
cdr3_nt: TGTGCCAGCAGTCTACAGGGGGCTAATGGCTACACCTTC
cdr3_aa: CASSLQGANGYTF

v_call: TRBV27
j_call: TRBJ2-1
d_call: TRBD2
clone_size: -
cdr3_nt: TGTGCCAGCAGCCTAGCGGGGGGGCTCTACAATGAGCAGTTCTTC
cdr3_aa: CASSLAGGLYNEQFF

v_call: TRBV10-3
j_call: TRBJ1-4
d_call: TRBD1
clone_size: -
cdr3_nt: TGTGCCATCAGTGATGGGGGGACAGGGTCTGAAAAACTGTTTTTT
cdr3_aa: CAISDGGTGSEKLFF

v_call: TRBV5-1
j_call: TRBJ2-3
d_call: TRBD1
clone_size: -
cdr3_nt: TGCGCCAGCAGCCCGAACCCCGCCGGGACAGCAGGCGATACGCAGTATTTT
cdr3_aa: CASSPNPAGTAGDTQYF

v_call: TRBV9
j_call: TRBJ2-3
d_call: TRBD2
clone_size: once
cdr3_nt: TGTGCCAGCAGCGTAGGACTAGCGGGGACCGTCCTTAGCACAGATACGCAGTATTTT
cdr3_aa: CASSVGLAGTVLSTDTQYF

v_call: TRBV7-9
j_call: TRBJ1-2
d_call: TRBD1
clone_size: -
cdr3_nt: TGTGCCACCCAGGGGGCGGTGTATGGCTACACCTTC
cdr3_aa: CATQGAVYGYTF

v_call: TRBV7-7
j_call: TRBJ2-3
d_call: -
clone_size: -
cdr3_nt: TGTGCTAGCAGCTTAATCGGGACTAGCACAGATACGCAGTATTTT
cdr3_aa: CASSLIGTSTDTQYF

v_call: TRBV29-1
j_call: TRBJ2-3
d_call: TRBD1
clone_size: -
cdr3_nt: TGCAGCGTCCAAAGGGCCAGGGGGCATGGAGATACGCAGTATTTT
cdr3_aa: CSVQRARGHGDTQYF

v_call: TRBV4-1
j_call: TRBJ2-7
d_call: TRBD1
clone_size: -
cdr3_nt: TGCGCCAGCAGCCAAGGAGGCTCCGGGACAGGGTACGAGCAGTACTTC
cdr3_aa: CASSQGGSGTGYEQYF

v_call: TRBV19
j_call: TRBJ1-1
d_call: -
clone_size: -
cdr3_nt: TGTGCCAGCCAGGTAACTAACACTGAAGCTTTCTTT
cdr3_aa: CASQVTNTEAFF

v_call: TRBV10-1
j_call: TRBJ2-7
d_call: -
clone_size: -
cdr3_nt: TGCGCCAGCAGGGGACAACCGAGTCCTCAGGGCGAGCAGTACTTC
cdr3_aa: CASRGQPSPQGEQYF

v_call: TRBV10-3
j_call: TRBJ2-2
d_call: -
clone_size: -
cdr3_nt: TGTGCCACCTACCAGCGGAGGGGATATAACACCGGGGAGCTGTTTTTT
cdr3_aa: CATYQRRGYNTGELFF

v_call: TRBV9
j_call: TRBJ2-3
d_call: -
clone_size: -
cdr3_nt: TGTGCCAGCAGCGCAGAAAGCCGGGGATCCGATACGCAGTATTTT
cdr3_aa: CASSAESRGSDTQYF

v_call: TRBV5-4
j_call: TRBJ2-1
d_call: TRBD2
clone_size: -
cdr3_nt: TGTGCCAGCACCAGACGACTAGCGGGATTCTATGAGCAGTTCTTC
cdr3_aa: CASTRRLAGFYEQFF

v_call: TRBV5-1
j_call: TRBJ2-7
d_call: TRBD2
clone_size: once
cdr3_nt: TGCGCCAGCAGCTGGGGGGGACTAGCGGGCTCCTACGAGCAGTACTTC
cdr3_aa: CASSWGGLAGSYEQYF

v_call: TRBV5-1
j_call: TRBJ2-3
d_call: TRBD2
clone_size: -
cdr3_nt: TGCGCCAGCAGCTTAGGACTAGTCGGGGCTACAGATACGCAGTATTTT
cdr3_aa: CASSLGLVGATDTQYF

v_call: TRBV11-3
j_call: TRBJ2-2
d_call: -
clone_size: -
cdr3_nt: TGTGCCAGCAGCCGCCAAACGACAGACACCGGGGAGCTGTTTTTT
cdr3_aa: CASSRQTTDTGELFF

v_call: TRBV19
j_call: TRBJ1-1
d_call: -
clone_size: few
cdr3_nt: TGTGCCAGTACCCCTTCGACAGGTCGGGCTTTCTTT
cdr3_aa: CASTPSTGRAFF

v_call: TRBV30
j_call: TRBJ1-2
d_call: TRBD1
clone_size: -
cdr3_nt: TGTGCCTGGAGTAGAAGGACAGGGGGCCCCAACTATGGCTACACCTTC
cdr3_aa: CAWSRRTGGPNYGYTF

v_call: TRBV6-1
j_call: TRBJ2-6
d_call: TRBD1
clone_size: few
cdr3_nt: TGTGCCAGCAGTGTTTACAGGGGGCTGGCCAACGTCCTGACTTTC
cdr3_aa: CASSVYRGLANVLTF

v_call: TRBV4-1
j_call: TRBJ1-3
d_call: -
clone_size: -
cdr3_nt: TGCGCCAGCAGCTTGGGGCCGGTCGGGCCGACATACTCTGGAAACACCATATATTTT
cdr3_aa: CASSLGPVGPTYSGNTIYF

v_call: TRBV14
j_call: TRBJ2-7
d_call: TRBD2
clone_size: -
cdr3_nt: TGTGCCAGCAGCCGTCCCGGGACTAGCGGAACCTACGAGCAGTACTTC
cdr3_aa: CASSRPGTSGTYEQYF

v_call: TRBV7-2
j_call: TRBJ1-2
d_call: TRBD1
clone_size: -
cdr3_nt: TGTGCCAGCAGCGAAGGACAGGGGGCCCCCAGTACGCGAGGCTACACCTTC
cdr3_aa: CASSEGQGAPSTRGYTF

v_call: TRBV7-2
j_call: TRBJ1-2
d_call: TRBD1
clone_size: -
cdr3_nt: TGTGCCAGCAGCTTACGGGCTTCAGGGGGTCCCTCCTATGGCTACACCTTC
cdr3_aa: CASSLRASGGPSYGYTF

v_call: TRBV13
j_call: TRBJ2-5
d_call: -
clone_size: -
cdr3_nt: TGTGCCAGCAGCCCCTGGACAGTACAAGAGACCCAGTACTTC
cdr3_aa: CASSPWTVQETQYF

v_call: TRBV30
j_call: TRBJ1-4
d_call: TRBD1
clone_size: -
cdr3_nt: TGTGCCTGGAGTAGGGGACAGGGGGGTGAAAAACTGTTTTTT
cdr3_aa: CAWSRGQGGEKLFF

v_call: TRBV6-1
j_call: TRBJ2-6
d_call: -
clone_size: -
cdr3_nt: TGTGCCGCAAACGAGGGCTCTGGGGCCAACGTCCTGACTTTC
cdr3_aa: CAANEGSGANVLTF

v_call: TRBV7-6
j_call: TRBJ1-5
d_call: -
clone_size: few
cdr3_nt: TGTGCCAGCAGCCCCGCGGGGGCAAGGGGAATCGGGGATCAGCCCCAGCATTTT
cdr3_aa: CASSPAGARGIGDQPQHF

v_call: TRBV4-3
j_call: TRBJ1-1
d_call: TRBD1
clone_size: -
cdr3_nt: TGCGCCAGCAGCCAAGATGAGGACAGGGGGCGCAGACAGGCTTTCTTT
cdr3_aa: CASSQDEDRGRRQAFF

v_call: TRBV27
j_call: TRBJ1-1
d_call: -
clone_size: -
cdr3_nt: TGTGCCAGCAGACCGAGGGCCGACGGGGGGGAAGCTTTCTTT
cdr3_aa: CASRPRADGGEAFF

v_call: TRBV6-4
j_call: TRBJ2-3
d_call: TRBD1
clone_size: few
cdr3_nt: TGTGCCAGCAGTGAGGGGACAGGGGGCGCAGATACGCAGTATTTT
cdr3_aa: CASSEGTGGADTQYF